This TCR beta chain is from a study of OX40 agonist ivuxolimab in advanced cancers. As for the study in general: Three patients responded partially, comprising one with hepatocellular carcinoma and two with cutaneous melanoma. Whole-study findings and limits: Averaging showed that CD8+ T cells had more expanded clones than CD4+ did. Dosing at 0.1 to 3.0 mg/kg was accompanied by clonal expansion of CD4+ and CD8+ blood T cells by week 6. Certain nonresponders additionally had low normalized T-cell clonal expansion.

TCRdb's table, derived via immunoSEQ multiplex PCR, lists solely in-frame clones and lacks some. The table has about 79,000 clones, 70% to 85% seen once. This clone was seen a single time. The antigen remains undetermined. Here the sequenced sample was CD4+ or CD8+ T cells sorted from blood, taken in a trial of the OX40 agonist ivuxolimab. This clonotype was sampled from an adult with an advanced solid tumor such as melanoma, head and neck, liver or kidney cancer.

This chain's CDR3 is CASSARFRPNEQFF. CDR3 nucleotide sequence: TGTGCCAGCAGTGCACGGTTTCGCCCCAATGAGCAGTTCTTC. The V call is TRBV6-1, the J call TRBJ2-1, with D uncertain. Trimming took off 4 bases at V and 6 bases at J, with 13 bases between the two ends. This CDR3 has 14 residues. CDR1 is MNHNS, CDR2 SASEGT, per germline.